Below, 25 T cell receptor beta chains from the same sample are listed, as sequenced in a study of blood T cell repertoires in COVID-19. Repertoires were generated with immunoSEQ multiplex PCR, while TCRdb's copy carries only in-frame clones and drops some. The repertoire holds around 360,000 clones, around 87% seen once, with around 1.9% in the top ten. The sequencing sample was made of PBMCs or T cells enriched from blood (not recorded which). The receptors derive from a man aged 40-49 years in a cohort exposed to, infected with or recovered from COVID-19 (not recorded which).

The chain links TRBV24-1 to TRBJ2-7; possibly TRBD2 for D (5 bases). CDR1 is KGHDR and CDR2 is SFDVKD in the germline V gene. CDR3 length: 12 residues. With 7 bases removed from V and 6 bases from J, the gap between germline ends came to 12 bases. CDR3 region: CATRGEGPEQYF. The CDR3 coding sequence is TGTGCCACCAGGGGTGAGGGCCCCGAGCAGTACTTC.

A word on this clone: Distinct nucleotide sequences in the sample also encode this CDR3. V and J are TRBV30 and TRBJ1-5; D is unresolved. The V end lost 1 base, the J end lost 3 bases, and 7 bases lay between the germline ends. CDR1 and CDR2 from the germline V gene are GTSNPN and SVGIG (reference sequence). The length of the CDR3 is 13 residues. CDR3 loop: CAWSGTDNQPQHF. In nucleotides, the CDR3 is TGTGCCTGGAGTGGTACAGACAATCAGCCCCAGCATTTT.

This chain links TRBV28 with TRBJ2-7, with TRBD1 identical over 8 bases. V dropped 7 bases and J dropped 1; count of bases not matched to a gene: 9. The CDR3 loop spans 15 amino acids. Per the germline V gene, CDR1 is MDHEN and CDR2 is SYDVKM. The CDR3 loop reads CASITSGGPSYEQYF. The CDR3 nucleotides read TGTGCCAGCATTACATCAGGGGGCCCATCCTACGAGCAGTACTTC.

The V and J genes are TRBV5-4 and TRBJ2-1; 13 nucleotides agree with TRBD2. V shed 3 bases, J shed 7 bases, and the junction held 10 bases outside the gene matches. The germline CDR1 and CDR2 sequences are SGHNT and YYREEE (reference sequence). CDR3 size: 17 residues. The chain's CDR3 is CASSSRTSGSLGNEQFF. The CDR3 nucleotides are TGTGCCAGCAGCTCGCGGACTAGCGGGAGTCTAGGAAATGAGCAGTTCTTC.

The rearrangement uses TRBV7-2 and TRBJ2-4; 9 nucleotides line up with TRBD2. Germline V CDR1 and CDR2: SGHTA, FQGNSA. The ends lost 4 bases at V and 5 bases at J; junction bases unmatched: 9. The CDR3 runs 16 residues. Here the CDR3 DNA reads TGTGCCAGCAGCTCCCCGCGGGAGGGCCGCCAAAACATTCAGTACTTC. Its translation is CASSSPREGRQNIQYF. The complete variable domain, with remaining parts taken from reference TRBV7-2 and TRBJ2-4, reads GAGVSQSPSNKVTEKGKDVELRCDPISGHTALYWYRQSLGQGLEFLIYFQGNSAPDKSGLPSDRFSAERTGGSVSTLTIQRTQQEDSAVYLCASSSPREGRQNIQYFGAGTRLSVL.

The rearrangement uses TRBV28 and TRBJ1-2; D possibly corresponds to TRBD1 (6 bases). V was pared by 5 bases and J by 4 bases, with 20 bases between. The V gene's germline CDR1 is MDHEN and CDR2 SYDVKM. The CDR3 is made up of 16 amino acids. CDR3 region: CASSTMGRGLSYGYTF. Here the CDR3 DNA reads TGTGCCAGCAGTACAATGGGCAGGGGTCTATCCTATGGCTACACCTTC.

V usage is TRBV5-1 and J usage is TRBJ2-7, with TRBD1 matching 7 bases. The CDR3 is made up of 15 amino acids. CDR1 is SGHRS and CDR2 is YFSETQ in the germline V gene. With V trimmed by 5 bases and J by 4 bases, 12 bases remained unmatched. Here the CDR3 DNA reads TGCGCCAGCAGTCTCGGTTCAGGGGGTTCATACGAGCAGTACTTC. Protein sequence: CASSLGSGGSYEQYF.

The chain recombines TRBV3-1 (or the pseudogene TRBV3-2) with TRBJ2-7, with D possibly matching TRBD1 (6 bases). The germline V gene has CDR1 LGHDT and CDR2 YNNKEL (reference sequence). Trimming left V 3 bases short and J 0 bases short, with 15 bases between. The CDR3 covers 16 residues. The CDR3 loop is CASSHTRDTHSYEQYF. The CDR3, as DNA: TGTGCCAGCAGCCATACTCGGGACACTCACTCCTACGAGCAGTACTTC.

The V call is TRBV28, the J call TRBJ2-2; TRBD2 matches 10 bases. Per germline, CDR1 MDHEN and CDR2 SYDVKM. With 5 bases clipped from V and 3 bases from J, the junction kept 9 bases outside the gene matches. The CDR3 is 17 residues long. CDR3 amino acids: CASSAEPTSGYTGELFF. For the CDR3, the DNA is TGTGCCAGCAGTGCAGAGCCGACTAGCGGGTACACCGGGGAGCTGTTTTTT.

The V and J genes are TRBV28 and TRBJ1-1; TRBD1 agrees at 7 bases. CDR3 size: 13 residues. CDR1 and CDR2 from the germline V gene are MDHEN and SYDVKM. V was clipped by 10 bases and J by 3 bases; unmatched bases: 8. The CDR3: CATDTGADTEAFF. CDR3 DNA sequence: TGTGCCACCGACACAGGGGCGGACACTGAAGCTTTCTTT.

This clone appeared once. The chain joins TRBV28 to TRBJ2-1, with a tentative D call TRBD1 (6 bases). This CDR3 region has 13 residues. Germline CDR1 MDHEN, CDR2 SYDVKM. The germline V and J ends were trimmed by 2 bases and 9 bases, with 11 bases remaining between them. For the CDR3, the DNA is TGTGCCAGCAGTTTAAACACAGGGAGTGAGCAGTTCTTC. As protein: CASSLNTGSEQFF.

V is TRBV4-2 and J is TRBJ1-5; maybe TRBD1 (5 bases). CDR3 size: 15 residues. Germline V gene sequence: CDR1 LGHNA, CDR2 YNFKEQ. Trimming took 0 bases from V and 3 from J, leaving 9 bases between them. In nucleotides, the CDR3 is TGTGCCAGCAGCCAAGATGGGGCCCCCAATCAGCCCCAGCATTTT. Amino acids: CASSQDGAPNQPQHF.

The V gene is TRBV5-1, the J gene TRBJ2-6; 11 bases match TRBD1. This CDR3 is 17 amino acids long. Losses at the gene ends were 1 base for V and 3 bases for J; bases not matched to a gene: 3. Germline CDR1 is SGHRS and CDR2 is YFSETQ. The CDR3 DNA reads as TGCGCCAGCAGCTTGAGGACAGGGGGCTTTGGGGCCAACGTCCTGACTTTC. Translated, it gives CASSLRTGGFGANVLTF. Full variable domain (rest looked up from reference TRBV5-1 and TRBJ2-6): KAGVTQTPRYLIKTRGQQVTLSCSPISGHRSVSWYQQTPGQGLQFLFEYFSETQRNKGNFPGRFSGRQFSNSRSEMNVSTLELGDSALYLCASSLRTGGFGANVLTFGAGSRLTVL.

This rearrangement joins TRBV27 to TRBJ1-6; no clear D. Trimming stripped 5 bases from V and 7 bases from J, with 9 bases between. The germline V gene has CDR1 MNHEY and CDR2 SMNVEV (reference sequence). This CDR3 spans 13 amino acids. The CDR3 is CASSSAPNSPLHF. In DNA, the CDR3 is TGTGCCAGCAGTAGCGCCCCAAATTCACCCCTCCACTTT.

The gene calls are TRBV27 and TRBJ2-1; 8 bases match TRBD1. CDR1 is MNHEY, CDR2 SMNVEV, per germline (reference sequence). The CDR3 has 13 amino acids. Trimming cost V 7 bases and J 4 bases; bases outside gene matches: 3. Here the CDR3 reads CASMRDRYNEQFF. The CDR3 DNA is TGTGCCAGCATGAGGGACAGGTACAATGAGCAGTTCTTC.

The chain couples TRBV6-1 to TRBJ1-2; D may be TRBD1 (5 bases). Trimming removed 7 bases from V and 4 bases from J, with 13 bases in between. The CDR3 is 13 amino acids. Germline CDR1 reads MNHNS; CDR2 reads SASEGT. CDR3 loop: CASTLGGSYGYTF. The CDR3 nucleotides read TGTGCCAGCACCTTGGGGGGGAGCTATGGCTACACCTTC.

The V gene is TRBV11-2, the J gene TRBJ2-7; TRBD1 might be the D (6 bases). Germline assignment: CDR1 SGHAT and CDR2 FQNNGV. Trimming cost V 5 bases and J 3 bases, with 11 bases left between them. The CDR3 totals 13 residues. In nucleotides, the CDR3 is TGTGCCAGCAGCATGGGACACCTCTACGAGCAGTACTTC. Amino acid sequence: CASSMGHLYEQYF.

The chain links TRBV10-3 to TRBJ1-5, with D perhaps matching TRBD1 (6 bases). V dropped 4 bases and J dropped 4 bases, with 8 bases sitting between them. This CDR3 comprises 13 residues. The germline CDR1 and CDR2 sequences are ENHRY and SYGVKD. The CDR3 DNA is TGTGCCATCAGTGCTCAGGGGAATCAGCCCCAGCATTTT. This gives the protein CAISAQGNQPQHF.

V usage is TRBV7-9 and J usage is TRBJ1-4; D unresolved. Germline-derived CDR1 and CDR2 are SEHNR and FQNEAQ (reference sequence). The CDR3 length is 15 residues. The V end was cut by 0 bases, the J end by 4 bases, with 9 bases between. CDR3 protein: CASSLAVQDNEKLFF. The CDR3 DNA reads TGTGCCAGCAGCTTAGCTGTTCAGGATAATGAAAAACTGTTTTTT.

The chain recombines TRBV12-3 or TRBV12-4 with TRBJ1-5, with no clear D. There are 13 residues in the CDR3. Trimming took off 9 bases at V and 3 bases at J, with 12 bases between the two ends. CDR3 loop: CASRTGYNQPQHF. CDR3 bases: TGTGCCAGTCGGACGGGATACAATCAGCCCCAGCATTTT.

This clone appeared a few times. CDR3: CAISESGGRTEAFF. The DNA for the CDR3 is TGTGCCATCAGTGAGTCAGGAGGGAGGACTGAAGCTTTCTTT. The chain uses TRBV10-3 and TRBJ1-1, with D uncertain. The length of the CDR3 is 14 residues. Trimming stripped 0 bases from V and 5 bases from J, with 10 bases between. CDR1 and CDR2 from the germline V gene are ENHRY and SYGVKD.

The chain couples TRBV6-5 to TRBJ1-2; unclear D gene. The length of the CDR3 is 14 residues. Germline-derived CDR1 and CDR2 are MNHEY and SVGAGI. V lost 0 bases to trimming and J lost 3 bases, with 8 bases between them. CDR3: CASSYSVLDYGYTF. DNA of the CDR3: TGTGCCAGCAGTTACTCTGTCCTAGACTATGGCTACACCTTC.

This rearrangement joins TRBV10-3 to TRBJ1-2, with TRBD1 matching 8 bases. The germline CDR1 and CDR2 sequences are ENHRY and SYGVKD. V shed 0 bases, J shed 6 bases, and the junction held 6 bases outside the gene matches. The CDR3 spans 15 residues. CDR3 loop: CAISESTRTGNGYTF. The CDR3 region has the DNA TGTGCCATCAGTGAGTCGACCCGGACAGGGAATGGCTACACCTTC.

This chain connects TRBV4-1 to TRBJ2-1, with 10 positions matching TRBD2. The CDR3 contains 21 residues. From germline, CDR1 is MGHRA and CDR2 YSYEKL. The J segment lost 2 bases and the V segment lost 4 bases, leaving 20 bases of the junction unmatched. The CDR3 sequence: CASSLPGRRALAGGAYNEQFF. The CDR3 bases are TGCGCCAGCAGCCTCCCTGGGCGTCGGGCTTTAGCGGGAGGCGCCTACAATGAGCAGTTCTTC.

This clone was seen a few times. This sequence joins TRBV3-1 (or the pseudogene TRBV3-2) and TRBJ2-5; the match to TRBD2 covers 11 bases. Trimming removed 0 bases from V and 1 base from J; junction bases left unmatched: 4. The CDR3 runs 17 residues. Germline CDR1 and CDR2: LGHDT and YNNKEL (reference sequence). The CDR3 bases are TGTGCCAGCAGCCAAGATACTAGCGGGAGACTCCAAGAGACCCAGTACTTC. It codes for CASSQDTSGRLQETQYF.